The clone carrying this T cell receptor (beta chain) was detected only a few times. Its antigen is unidentified. This sample is part of a study of T cell repertoires in cytomegalovirus infection. About the research overall: It was the public TCR beta signatures that indicated both CMV infection and matching HLA type.

In germline, CDR1 is MNHEY, CDR2 SMNVEV (reference sequence). The CDR3 has 14 residues. J lost 7 bases, V lost 4 bases, and 4 bases had no gene match. From the reads, TCRdb called clonotypes with MiXCR, one entry per CDR3 protein. The repertoire holds under 90,000 distinct CDR3 sequences, about 23% seen once, with 60% to 85% in the top ten. Overall study findings and caveats: Carriage of CMV together with the relevant HLA was identifiable through cumulative public TCR beta family frequency. What dominated the ex vivo response were HLA-C-restricted CMV-specific TCR beta clonotypes.

The chain carries TRBV27 and TRBJ1-6, with 7 bases fitting TRBD1. Sequencing was performed on PBMCs, sequenced either directly or after in vitro stimulation (not recorded which). The TCR originated in a human donor in good health (CMV status not recorded). Some clones in this sample may be carry-over from other donors' samples. CDR3 sequence (DNA): TGTGCCAGCAGTTGGGGGACAGCCAATTCACCCCTCCACTTT. It specifies CASSWGTANSPLHF.